This T cell receptor (beta chain) was recorded in a study of blood T cell repertoires in COVID-19. Study-level information: Samples came from the United States, Italy and Spain, spanning acute and convalescent COVID-19.

Original processing methods: Estimated nucleated cell counts came from reference gene primer amplification. Using immunoSEQ multiplex PCR, the repertoire was profiled, and TCRdb retains in-frame clones only, with some absent. V and J calls and clone size follow that table, whereas D and trimming were derived from the DNA. The data hold under 150,000 clones, with around 82% observed a single time. V was shortened by 4 bases and J by 5 bases, with 13 bases between the two germline ends. The CDR3 is made up of 13 amino acids. The germline gives CDR1 SGHRS, CDR2 YFSETQ. This TCR derives from a man in his 60s with acute or convalescent COVID-19. Sample: peripheral blood. V and J are TRBV5-1 and TRBJ2-7, with D perhaps matching TRBD1 (6 bases). The CDR3 loop is CASSPTGFHEQYF. The CDR3 nucleotides are TGCGCCAGCAGCCCCACAGGGTTCCACGAGCAGTACTTC. The full variable domain, rest sourced from reference TRBV5-1 and TRBJ2-7, is KAGVTQTPRYLIKTRGQQVTLSCSPISGHRSVSWYQQTPGQGLQFLFEYFSETQRNKGNFPGRFSGRQFSNSRSEMNVSTLELGDSALYLCASSPTGFHEQYFGPGTRLTVT.